A few counts support the clone carrying this T cell receptor beta chain. Its antigen is not identified. This entry comes from a study of T-cell memory formation after mild COVID-19. General observations from the study: Clones that contracted from day 15 to 85 were balanced CD4/CD8, while later expanders leaned CD4+. Proof of SARS-CoV-2 specificity was absent for the second-wave clones that crested on day 37.

TCRdb independently ran MiXCR on the 5' RACE reads; one entry per CDR3 protein. The sample lists about 470,000 distinct CDR3 sequences, approximately 18% occurring once. V was trimmed by 5 bases and J by 10 bases, leaving 15 bases between them. The germline gives CDR1 SGHAT, CDR2 FQNNGV. The CDR3 contains 13 residues. This sequence was found in an adult woman who had mild COVID-19 (a few samples of this study predate the infection). Cell type and time point are not known. The V gene is TRBV11-2, the J gene TRBJ2-1; the D gene is possibly TRBD2 (5 bases). The sequenced material came from PBMCs or a T cell subset sorted from them (not recorded which). The CDR3: CASSPGSGGEQFF. For the CDR3, the DNA is TGTGCCAGCAGCCCAGGCTCCGGAGGAGAGCAGTTCTTC.